The clone carrying this T cell receptor beta chain was counted at least ten times. This record belongs to a study of T-cell reconstitution after alpha-beta-depleted transplantation in children. Germline assignment: CDR1 SGHTA and CDR2 FQGNSA. This CDR3 has 15 amino acids. The V gene lost 5 bases and the J gene lost 8 bases, with 21 bases spanning the gap. The authors prepared the TCRbeta library with unique molecular identifiers. Each CDR3 protein gets one entry after TCRdb re-called the PCR reads with MiXCR. The sample lists roughly 200,000 distinct CDR3 sequences; less than 8% were seen once. The sequence came from a human donor who donated a stem cell graft to a child with Wiskott-Aldrich syndrome. This chain links TRBV7-2 with TRBJ1-2; D might be TRBD1 (5 bases). Specimen: PBMCs from the stem cell graft donor, collected from the stem cell graft. The CDR3 bases are TGTGCCAGCAGCCAGGAGGGACTTCTAACTCCGGGCTACACCTTC. Encoded protein: CASSQEGLLTPGYTF.